These 10 T cell receptor beta chains share one sample of origin, sequenced in a study of siplizumab effects on memory and regulatory T cells. The table came from immunoSEQ multiplex PCR; TCRdb's copy has only in-frame clones and leaves some out. This sample has 100,000 or so clones, with about 90% found just once. Sequenced material: CD4+ T cells sorted from blood. These receptor sequences come from a human donor in good health.

V is TRBV27 and J is TRBJ1-1; TRBD1 might be the D (5 bases). The V gene lost 3 bases and the J gene lost 1 base, with 6 bases spanning the gap. Germline loops: CDR1 MNHEY, CDR2 SMNVEV (reference sequence). The length of the CDR3 is 13 residues. In DNA, the CDR3 is TGTGCCAGCAGTTTCGGGGCGAACACTGAAGCTTTCTTT. As protein: CASSFGANTEAFF.

This chain uses TRBV29-1 with TRBJ1-2; 8 bases map to TRBD1. Germline V gene lookup returns CDR1 SQVTM and CDR2 ANQGSEA. V shed 2 bases, J shed 10 bases, and the junction held 9 bases outside the gene matches. The CDR3 loop spans 13 amino acids. The CDR3 region has the DNA TGCAGCGTTGAACCGTCCGGGACAGGTAACTACACCTTC. It specifies CSVEPSGTGNYTF.

The V call is TRBV7-2, the J call TRBJ2-7; D assignment may be TRBD1 or TRBD2 (6 bases each). The CDR3 length is 16 residues. Germline CDR1 is SGHTA and CDR2 is FQGNSA. The V gene lost 2 bases and the J gene lost 2 bases, with 16 bases spanning the gap. CDR3 coding DNA: TGTGCCAGCAGCTTAATCGGGGGCGGGGCCACCTACGAGCAGTACTTC. Its protein product is CASSLIGGGATYEQYF. Supplemented by reference TRBV7-2 and TRBJ2-7, the full variable domain reads GAGVSQSPSNKVTEKGKDVELRCDPISGHTALYWYRQSLGQGLEFLIYFQGNSAPDKSGLPSDRFSAERTGGSVSTLTIQRTQQEDSAVYLCASSLIGGGATYEQYFGPGTRLTVT.

The gene calls are TRBV9 and TRBJ1-6; perhaps TRBD1 as D (5 bases). Germline lookup yields CDR1 SGDLS and CDR2 YYNGEE. This CDR3 is 15 amino acids long. V was pared by 2 bases and J by 2 bases, with 8 bases between. The CDR3 loop reads CASSVQDTYNSPLHF. The DNA of the CDR3 is TGTGCCAGCAGCGTTCAGGACACCTATAATTCACCCCTCCACTTT.

In this sample, this clone turned up a few times. The rearrangement joins TRBV5-6 to TRBJ2-2; the D is unclear. The CDR3 has 16 residues. Trimming stripped 4 bases from V and 3 bases from J, with 16 bases between. Germline V CDR1 and CDR2: SGHDT, YYEEEE. CDR3 nucleotides: TGTGCCAGCAGCCCGCTTGACCCTGGTGACACCGGGGAGCTGTTTTTT. Its protein product is CASSPLDPGDTGELFF.

This chain connects TRBV27 to TRBJ1-1; 7 bases match TRBD1. Germline V lookup: CDR1 MNHEY, CDR2 SMNVEV (reference sequence). J gave up 4 bases and V 4 bases, and 12 bases lay outside the gene matches. This CDR3 is 16 amino acids long. CDR3: CASSSGQGGGGTEAFF. The CDR3 DNA reads as TGTGCCAGCAGTTCTGGGCAGGGGGGGGGTGGCACTGAAGCTTTCTTT.

Only one count was recorded for this clone. The chain carries TRBV9 and TRBJ2-3, with D uncertain. Germline V gives CDR1 SGDLS, CDR2 YYNGEE. V was pared by 7 bases and J by 1 base, with 10 bases between. The CDR3 loop spans 13 amino acids. The CDR3 DNA is TGTGCCAGCTCCCTTATGGGCACAGATACGCAGTATTTT. Translating gives CASSLMGTDTQYF.

The chain has TRBV6-1 and TRBJ2-5; 8 bases agree with TRBD1. CDR1 and CDR2 from the germline V gene are MNHNS and SASEGT. Trimming at V came to 5 bases and at J to 1 base, leaving 3 bases not matched to a gene. The CDR3 has 14 residues. The CDR3 bases are TGTGCCAGCAGTAGAACAGGGGGCCAAGAGACCCAGTACTTC. This translates into CASSRTGGQETQYF.

A single count supports this clone. The chain links TRBV6-6 to TRBJ1-5; D remains ambiguous. The V gene lost 2 bases and the J gene lost 3 bases, with 14 bases spanning the gap. From germline, CDR1 is MNHNY and CDR2 SVGAGI (reference sequence). The CDR3 has 16 amino acids. The chain's CDR3 is CASSYPTDTSNQPQHF. The CDR3 DNA reads TGTGCCAGCAGTTACCCGACCGACACTTCCAATCAGCCCCAGCATTTT.

The chain uses TRBV15 and TRBJ1-5; 10 bases match TRBD1. Germline-derived CDR1 and CDR2 are LNHNV and YYDKDF (reference sequence). The CDR3 covers 18 residues. V lost 8 bases to trimming and J lost 0 bases; unmatched junction nucleotides: 13. The CDR3, as DNA: TGTGCCACCCCCCCAGGGACAGGGGAACACTATAGCAATCAGCCCCAGCATTTT. Protein product: CATPPGTGEHYSNQPQHF.